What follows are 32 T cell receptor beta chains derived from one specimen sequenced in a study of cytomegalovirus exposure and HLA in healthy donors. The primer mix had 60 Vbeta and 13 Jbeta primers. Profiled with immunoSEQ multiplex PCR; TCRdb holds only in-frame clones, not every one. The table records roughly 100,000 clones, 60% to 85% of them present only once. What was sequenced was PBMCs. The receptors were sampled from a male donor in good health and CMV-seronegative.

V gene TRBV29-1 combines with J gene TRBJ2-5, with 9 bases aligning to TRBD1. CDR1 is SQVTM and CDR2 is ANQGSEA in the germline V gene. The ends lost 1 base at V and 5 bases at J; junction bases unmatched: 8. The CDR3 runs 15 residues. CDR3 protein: CSVEGGGQGRETQYF. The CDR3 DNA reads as TGCAGCGTTGAAGGAGGGGGACAGGGAAGGGAGACCCAGTACTTC.

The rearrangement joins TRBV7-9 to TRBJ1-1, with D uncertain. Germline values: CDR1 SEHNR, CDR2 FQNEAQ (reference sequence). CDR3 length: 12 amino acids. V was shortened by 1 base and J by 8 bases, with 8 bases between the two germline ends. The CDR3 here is CASSLVMAEAFF. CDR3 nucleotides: TGTGCCAGCAGCTTAGTTATGGCCGAAGCTTTCTTT.

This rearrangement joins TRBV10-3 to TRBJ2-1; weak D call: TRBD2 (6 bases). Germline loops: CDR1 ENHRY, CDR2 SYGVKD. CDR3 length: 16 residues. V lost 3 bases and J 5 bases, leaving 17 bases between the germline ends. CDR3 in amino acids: CAISEVSGGVDNEQFF. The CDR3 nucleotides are TGTGCCATCAGTGAAGTCAGCGGCGGGGTGGACAATGAGCAGTTCTTC.

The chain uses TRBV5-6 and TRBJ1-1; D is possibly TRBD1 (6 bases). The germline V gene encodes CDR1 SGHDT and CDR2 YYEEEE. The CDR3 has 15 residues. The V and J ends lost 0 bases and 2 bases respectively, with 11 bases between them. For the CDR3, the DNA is TGTGCCAGCAGCTTGGCAGGGGCCGGAAACACTGAAGCTTTCTTT. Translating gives CASSLAGAGNTEAFF.

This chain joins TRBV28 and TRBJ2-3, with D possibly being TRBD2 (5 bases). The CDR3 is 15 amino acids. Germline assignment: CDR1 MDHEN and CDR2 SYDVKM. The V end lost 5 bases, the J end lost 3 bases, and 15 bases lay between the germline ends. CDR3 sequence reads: CASSPPGRGTDTQYF. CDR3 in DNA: TGTGCCAGCAGTCCCCCGGGGAGAGGGACAGATACGCAGTATTTT.

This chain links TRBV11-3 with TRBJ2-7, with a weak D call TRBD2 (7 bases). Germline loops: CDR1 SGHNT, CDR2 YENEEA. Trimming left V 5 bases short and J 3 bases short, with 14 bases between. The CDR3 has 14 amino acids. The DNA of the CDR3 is TGTGCCAGCAGCGGGGGGGCAGGTTTCTACGAGCAGTACTTC. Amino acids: CASSGGAGFYEQYF.

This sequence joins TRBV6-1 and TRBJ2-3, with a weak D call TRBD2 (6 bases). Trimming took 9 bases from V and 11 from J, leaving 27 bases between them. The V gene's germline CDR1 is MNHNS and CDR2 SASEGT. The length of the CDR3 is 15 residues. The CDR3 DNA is TGTGCCAGTTTAATGGGCCCTGACCGTACCGGGGGGCAGTATTTT. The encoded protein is CASLMGPDRTGGQYF.

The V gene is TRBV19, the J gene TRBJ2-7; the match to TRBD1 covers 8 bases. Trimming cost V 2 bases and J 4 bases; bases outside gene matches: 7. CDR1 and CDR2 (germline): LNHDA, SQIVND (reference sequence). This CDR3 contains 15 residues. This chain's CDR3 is CASSITVRGPYEQYF. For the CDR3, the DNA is TGTGCCAGTAGTATAACGGTCAGGGGGCCGTACGAGCAGTACTTC. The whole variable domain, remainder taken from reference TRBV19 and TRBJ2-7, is DGGITQSPKYLFRKEGQNVTLSCEQNLNHDAMYWYRQDPGQGLRLIYYSQIVNDFQKGDIAEGYSVSREKKESFPLTVTSAQKNPTAFYLCASSITVRGPYEQYFGPGTRLTVT.

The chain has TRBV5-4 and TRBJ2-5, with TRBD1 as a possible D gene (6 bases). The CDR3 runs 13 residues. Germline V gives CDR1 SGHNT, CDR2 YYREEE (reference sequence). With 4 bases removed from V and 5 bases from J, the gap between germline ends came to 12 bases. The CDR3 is CASSRDMVETQYF. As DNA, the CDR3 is TGTGCCAGCAGCCGGGACATGGTCGAGACCCAGTACTTC. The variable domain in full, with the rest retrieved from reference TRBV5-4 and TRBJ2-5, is ETGVTQSPTHLIKTRGQQVTLRCSSQSGHNTVSWYQQALGQGPQFIFQYYREEENGRGNFPPRFSGLQFPNYSSELNVNALELDDSALYLCASSRDMVETQYFGPGTRLLVL.

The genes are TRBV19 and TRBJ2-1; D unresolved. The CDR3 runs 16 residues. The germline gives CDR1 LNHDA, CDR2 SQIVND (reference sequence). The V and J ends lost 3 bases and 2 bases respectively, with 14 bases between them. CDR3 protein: CASSMPDFPPYNEQFF. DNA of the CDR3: TGTGCCAGTAGTATGCCCGACTTTCCGCCCTACAATGAGCAGTTCTTC.

The CDR3 region has the DNA TGTGCCAGCAGCGGCGGGGTGACAGGGGGAAAGAGGGAGCAGTTCTTC. Residues: CASSGGVTGGKREQFF. The chain carries TRBV9 and TRBJ2-1, with 9 bases lining up with TRBD1. The V segment lost 3 bases and the J segment 10 bases; nucleotides outside the gene matches: 14. This CDR3 comprises 16 residues. In germline, CDR1 is SGDLS, CDR2 YYNGEE.

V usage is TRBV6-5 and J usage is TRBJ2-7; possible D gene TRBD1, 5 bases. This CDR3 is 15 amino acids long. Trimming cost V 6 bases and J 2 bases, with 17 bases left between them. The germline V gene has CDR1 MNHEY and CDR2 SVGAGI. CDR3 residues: CASSRGHTLTYEQYF. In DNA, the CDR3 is TGTGCCAGCAGCCGAGGACACACACTAACCTACGAGCAGTACTTC.

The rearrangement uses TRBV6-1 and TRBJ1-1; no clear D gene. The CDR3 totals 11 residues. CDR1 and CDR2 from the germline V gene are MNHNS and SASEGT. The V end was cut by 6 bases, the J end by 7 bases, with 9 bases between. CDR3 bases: TGTGCCAGCAGGACGACAAGTGAAGCTTTCTTT. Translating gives CASRTTSEAFF.

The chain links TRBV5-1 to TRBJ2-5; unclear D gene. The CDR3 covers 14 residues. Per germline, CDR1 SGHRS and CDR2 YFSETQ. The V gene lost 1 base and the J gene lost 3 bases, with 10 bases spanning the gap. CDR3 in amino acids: CASSLYYGEETQYF. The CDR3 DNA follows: TGCGCCAGCAGCTTGTATTACGGAGAAGAGACCCAGTACTTC.

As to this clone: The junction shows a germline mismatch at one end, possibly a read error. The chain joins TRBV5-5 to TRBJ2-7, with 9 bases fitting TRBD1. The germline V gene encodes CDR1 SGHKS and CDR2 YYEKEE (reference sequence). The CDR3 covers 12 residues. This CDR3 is CASSQDRGIKNF. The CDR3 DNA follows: TGTGCCAGCAGCCAGGACAGGGGCATTAAAAACTTC.

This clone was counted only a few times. The CDR3 protein is CASSPQLGSGEQYF. The CDR3 DNA reads TGTGCCAGCAGCCCCCAATTGGGGTCGGGGGAGCAGTACTTC. This chain links TRBV7-9 with TRBJ2-7; the D gene is possibly TRBD2 (5 bases). Germline V gene lookup returns CDR1 SEHNR and CDR2 FQNEAQ (reference sequence). The length of the CDR3 is 14 residues. Between the trimmed V and J ends, which lost 5 bases and 7 bases, there was a span of 18 bases. Variable domain in full (rest from reference TRBV7-9 and TRBJ2-7): DTGVSQNPRHKITKRGQNVTFRCDPISEHNRLYWYRQTLGQGPEFLTYFQNEAQLEKSRLLSDRFSAERPKGSFSTLEIQRTEQGDSAMYLCASSPQLGSGEQYFGPGTRLTVT.

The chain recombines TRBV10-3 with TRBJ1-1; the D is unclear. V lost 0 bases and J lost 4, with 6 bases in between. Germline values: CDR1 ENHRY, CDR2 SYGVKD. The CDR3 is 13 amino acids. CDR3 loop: CAISESVGTEAFF. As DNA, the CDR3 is TGTGCCATCAGTGAGTCGGTCGGCACTGAAGCTTTCTTT.

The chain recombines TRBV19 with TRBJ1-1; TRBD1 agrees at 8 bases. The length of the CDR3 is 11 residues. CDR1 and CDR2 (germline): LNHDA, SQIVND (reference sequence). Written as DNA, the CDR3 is TGTGTTACGGCACAGGGGGCTGAAGCTTTCTTT. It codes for CVTAQGAEAFF.

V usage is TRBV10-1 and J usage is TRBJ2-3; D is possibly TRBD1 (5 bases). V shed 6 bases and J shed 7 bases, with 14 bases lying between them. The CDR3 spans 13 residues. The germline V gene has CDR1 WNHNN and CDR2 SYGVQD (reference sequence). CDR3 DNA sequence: TGCGCCAGCAGGGACAAACACGGTCATACGCAGTATTTT. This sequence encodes CASRDKHGHTQYF.

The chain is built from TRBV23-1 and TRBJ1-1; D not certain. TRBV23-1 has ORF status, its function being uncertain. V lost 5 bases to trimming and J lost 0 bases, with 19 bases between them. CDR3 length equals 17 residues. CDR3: CASSRGRFPNMNTEAFF. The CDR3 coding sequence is TGCGCCAGCAGTAGAGGAAGATTCCCGAACATGAACACTGAAGCTTTCTTT.

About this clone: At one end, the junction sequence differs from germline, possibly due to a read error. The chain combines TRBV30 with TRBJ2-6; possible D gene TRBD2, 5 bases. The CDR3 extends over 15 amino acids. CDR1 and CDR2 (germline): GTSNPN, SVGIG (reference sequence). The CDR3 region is CAWSVSTSGVNVLTF. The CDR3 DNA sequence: TGTGCCTGGAGTGTGTCGACTTCCGGGGTCAACGTCCTGACTTTC.

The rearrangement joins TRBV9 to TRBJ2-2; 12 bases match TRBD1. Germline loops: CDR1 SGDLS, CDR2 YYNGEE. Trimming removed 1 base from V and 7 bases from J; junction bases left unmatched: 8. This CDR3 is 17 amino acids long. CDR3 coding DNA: TGTGCCAGCAGCGTAAGGCAAGGGACAGGGGGCAGCGGGGAGCTGTTTTTT. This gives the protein CASSVRQGTGGSGELFF.

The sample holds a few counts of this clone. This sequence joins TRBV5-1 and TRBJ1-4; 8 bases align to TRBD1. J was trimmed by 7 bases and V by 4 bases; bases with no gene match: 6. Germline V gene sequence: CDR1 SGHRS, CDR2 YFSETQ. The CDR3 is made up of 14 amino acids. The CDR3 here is CASSPQGGGEKLFF. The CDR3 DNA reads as TGCGCCAGCAGCCCACAGGGGGGCGGTGAAAAACTGTTTTTT.

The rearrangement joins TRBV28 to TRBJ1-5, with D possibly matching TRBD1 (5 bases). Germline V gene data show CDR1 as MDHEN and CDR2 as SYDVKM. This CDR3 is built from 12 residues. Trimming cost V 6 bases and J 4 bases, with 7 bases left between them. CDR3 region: CASRGVNQPQHF. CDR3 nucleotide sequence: TGTGCCAGCAGAGGGGTTAATCAGCCCCAGCATTTT.

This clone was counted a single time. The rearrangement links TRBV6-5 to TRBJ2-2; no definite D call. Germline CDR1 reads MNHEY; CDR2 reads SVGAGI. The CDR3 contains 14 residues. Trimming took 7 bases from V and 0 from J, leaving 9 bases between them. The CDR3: CASMTYANTGELFF. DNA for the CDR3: TGTGCCAGCATGACTTACGCGAACACCGGGGAGCTGTTTTTT.

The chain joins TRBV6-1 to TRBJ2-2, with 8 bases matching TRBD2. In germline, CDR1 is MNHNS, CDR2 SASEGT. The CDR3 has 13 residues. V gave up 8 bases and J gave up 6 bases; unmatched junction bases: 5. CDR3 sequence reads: CASRGGAAGELFF. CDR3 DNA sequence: TGTGCCAGCCGGGGGGGGGCGGCCGGGGAGCTGTTTTTT.

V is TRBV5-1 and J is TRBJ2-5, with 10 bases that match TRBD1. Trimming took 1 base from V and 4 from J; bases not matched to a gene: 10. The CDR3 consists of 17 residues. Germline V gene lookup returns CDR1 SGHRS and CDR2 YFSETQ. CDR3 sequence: CASSLSPGTGEGETQYF. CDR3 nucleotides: TGCGCCAGCAGCTTGTCCCCCGGGACAGGGGAGGGAGAGACCCAGTACTTC.

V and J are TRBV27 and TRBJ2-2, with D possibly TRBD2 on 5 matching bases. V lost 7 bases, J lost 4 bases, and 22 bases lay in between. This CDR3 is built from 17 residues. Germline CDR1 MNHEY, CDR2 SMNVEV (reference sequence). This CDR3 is CASTSRAGSRITGELFF. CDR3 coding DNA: TGTGCCAGCACCTCCCGCGCGGGCAGTAGAATCACCGGGGAGCTGTTTTTT.

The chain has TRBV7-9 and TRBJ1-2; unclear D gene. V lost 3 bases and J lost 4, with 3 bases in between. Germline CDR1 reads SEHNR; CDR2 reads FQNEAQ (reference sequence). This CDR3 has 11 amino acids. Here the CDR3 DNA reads TGTGCCAGCAGCTTGAGCTATGGCTACACCTTC. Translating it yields CASSLSYGYTF. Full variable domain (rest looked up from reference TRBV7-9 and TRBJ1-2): DTGVSQNPRHKITKRGQNVTFRCDPISEHNRLYWYRQTLGQGPEFLTYFQNEAQLEKSRLLSDRFSAERPKGSFSTLEIQRTEQGDSAMYLCASSLSYGYTFGSGTRLTVV.

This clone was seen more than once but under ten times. CDR3 loop: CAWNLGQGYGYTF. CDR3 DNA sequence: TGTGCCTGGAACTTGGGGCAAGGCTACGGCTACACCTTC. This chain links TRBV30 with TRBJ1-2; possible D gene TRBD1, 5 bases. CDR1 is GTSNPN and CDR2 is SVGIG in the germline V gene (reference sequence). The CDR3 totals 13 residues. Trimming removed 4 bases at V and 8 bases at J, with 17 bases between.

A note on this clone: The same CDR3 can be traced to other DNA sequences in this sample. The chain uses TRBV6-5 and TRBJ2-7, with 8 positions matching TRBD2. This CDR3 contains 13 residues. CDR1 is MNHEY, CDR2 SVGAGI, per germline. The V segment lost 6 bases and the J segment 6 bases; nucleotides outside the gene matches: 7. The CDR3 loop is CASSPGGRGEQYF. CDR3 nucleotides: TGTGCCAGCAGCCCGGGGGGGCGGGGCGAGCAGTACTTC.

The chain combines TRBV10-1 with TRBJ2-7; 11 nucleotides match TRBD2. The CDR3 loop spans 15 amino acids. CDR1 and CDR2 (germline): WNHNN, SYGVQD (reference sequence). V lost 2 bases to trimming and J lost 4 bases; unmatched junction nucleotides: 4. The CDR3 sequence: CASSETSGSGYEQYF. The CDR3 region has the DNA TGCGCCAGCAGTGAGACTAGCGGGAGTGGGTACGAGCAGTACTTC.